Below, 15 T cell receptor beta chains from the same sample are listed, as sequenced in a study of blood T cells in healthy people across ages. The use of a sample-barcoded 5' primer and a J-beta primer mix characterized a second PCR of roughly 6 to 11 cycles. TCRdb redid the calling of the 5' RACE reads with MiXCR, one entry per CDR3 protein. The table shows over 1.5 million distinct CDR3 sequences, with roughly 49% occurring only once. The sequenced sample was blood. The receptors were gathered from a woman aged 40 to 50 in good health.

This clonotype was seen only a few times. This sequence joins TRBV20-1 and TRBJ2-1, with TRBD1 as a possible D gene (6 bases). Germline loops: CDR1 DFQATT, CDR2 SNEGSKA (reference sequence). V was cut by 0 bases and J by 2 bases, with 11 bases left in between. The CDR3 length is 15 residues. CDR3 nucleotides: TGCAGTGCTAGAGAACAGGGCGACCCCTACAATGAGCAGTTCTTC. This encodes CSAREQGDPYNEQFF.

The chain joins TRBV2 to TRBJ2-7; no clear D gene. The length of the CDR3 is 14 residues. The germline V gene has CDR1 SNHLY and CDR2 FYNNEI. The germline V and J ends were trimmed by 3 bases and 5 bases, with 14 bases remaining between them. CDR3 region: CASSDEVLADEQYF. The CDR3 bases are TGTGCCAGCAGTGATGAAGTCTTGGCAGACGAGCAGTACTTC.

This clonotype was found a few times. The V and J genes are TRBV7-8 and TRBJ2-3, with TRBD2 matching 8 bases. The CDR3 runs to 15 residues. Per the germline V gene, CDR1 is SGHVS and CDR2 is FQNEAQ. The V gene end was trimmed by 10 bases and the J gene end by 2 bases; junction bases not matched to a gene: 11. The CDR3 coding sequence is TGTGCCATCCTCGGCGCGGGGGGACACACAGATACGCAGTATTTT. Its protein is CAILGAGGHTDTQYF.

This clonotype was observed a few times. The chain joins TRBV6-2 or TRBV6-3 to TRBJ2-7; possible D gene TRBD2, 5 bases. Trimming left V 2 bases short and J 0 bases short, with 11 bases between. CDR1 MNHEY and CDR2 SVGEGT come from the germline V gene. This CDR3 is built from 15 residues. This CDR3 reads CASSYLAGPSYEQYF. CDR3 bases: TGTGCCAGCAGTTACCTAGCAGGCCCCTCCTACGAGCAGTACTTC.

This clonotype was observed a few times. CDR3 residues: CASSSPRPDRERQYF. CDR3 bases: TGTGCCAGCAGCTCGCCCCGCCCTGACAGAGAACGGCAGTATTTT. The chain is built from TRBV7-9 and TRBJ2-3, with D tentatively TRBD1 (5 bases). The germline V gene has CDR1 SEHNR and CDR2 FQNEAQ (reference sequence). This CDR3 has 15 residues. The V and J ends lost 4 bases and 11 bases respectively, with 22 bases between them.

J is TRBJ1-2 and V is TRBV9; D is perhaps TRBD1 (6 bases). Germline CDR1 reads SGDLS; CDR2 reads YYNGEE. The V gene lost 5 bases and the J gene lost 4 bases, with 15 bases spanning the gap. This CDR3 comprises 14 residues. This CDR3 is CASRVQGRGYGYTF. The CDR3 region has the DNA TGTGCCAGCAGGGTCCAGGGGCGAGGCTATGGCTACACCTTC.

V gene TRBV10-2 combines with J gene TRBJ1-5; D not certain. CDR1 is WSHSY, CDR2 SAAADI, per germline. CDR3 length: 12 amino acids. The V and J ends lost 0 bases and 7 bases respectively, with 4 bases between them. The CDR3 nucleotides are TGCGCCAGCAGTGAGTCGCAGCAGCCCCAGCATTTT. This codes for CASSESQQPQHF.

The V gene is TRBV20-1, the J gene TRBJ2-3; 7 bases are shared with TRBD2. CDR1 is DFQATT, CDR2 SNEGSKA, per germline (reference sequence). The CDR3 consists of 13 residues. Trimming took 4 bases from V and 5 from J; bases not matched to a gene: 6. Here the CDR3 reads CSATLLAEDTQYF. In DNA form, the CDR3 reads TGCAGTGCTACTCTTCTAGCGGAAGATACGCAGTATTTT.

The chain combines TRBV28 with TRBJ2-3; D is possibly TRBD2 (7 bases). V shed 6 bases and J shed 1 base, with 17 bases lying between them. The CDR3 loop spans 16 amino acids. Germline V gene data show CDR1 as MDHEN and CDR2 as SYDVKM. The CDR3 is CASSPLGEGGTDTQYF. The CDR3 bases are TGTGCCAGCAGCCCGCTCGGGGAGGGGGGCACAGATACGCAGTATTTT.

A remark on this clonotype: An end of the junction does not agree with germline; a read error may underlie this. The chain is built from TRBV4-2 and TRBJ2-7; D is ambiguous. In germline, CDR1 is LGHNA, CDR2 YNFKEQ. The CDR3 extends over 14 amino acids. CDR3 DNA: TGTGCCAACAGCCAAGATGAACTCTCCTACGAGCAGTACTTC. Encoded protein: CANSQDELSYEQYF.

This clonotype was seen repeatedly, ten times or more. This sequence joins TRBV12-3 or TRBV12-4 and TRBJ2-5, with D possibly TRBD1 on 7 matching bases. The CDR3 totals 16 residues. V dropped 5 bases and J dropped 5 bases, with 21 bases sitting between them. This CDR3 is CASSPGGTAKVETQYF. The CDR3, as DNA: TGTGCCAGCAGTCCTGGGGGGACAGCCAAAGTGGAGACCCAGTACTTC.

This sequence joins TRBV18 and TRBJ2-7, with no clear D. CDR3 length: 15 residues. The V gene's germline CDR1 is KGHSH and CDR2 LQKENI. V shed 3 bases and J shed 0 bases, with 12 bases lying between them. CDR3 nucleotides: TGTGCCAGCTCACCCGGAAGGGTAGCCTCCTACGAGCAGTACTTC. Encoded protein: CASSPGRVASYEQYF.

The chain is built from TRBV7-8 and TRBJ1-2; 8 bases map to TRBD1. V was pared by 5 bases and J by 4 bases, with 12 bases of the junction left unmatched. CDR1 and CDR2 (germline): SGHVS, FQNEAQ. The CDR3 covers 16 residues. The CDR3 nucleotides are TGTGCCAGCAGCATTTCAACTTGGACAGGGAGCTATGGCTACACCTTC. It is translated as CASSISTWTGSYGYTF.

The chain combines TRBV5-8 with TRBJ2-7; D possibly corresponds to TRBD1 (5 bases). CDR3 size: 13 residues. Trimming took 2 bases from V and 7 from J, leaving 13 bases between them. Germline V lookup: CDR1 SGHTS, CDR2 YDEGEE. In DNA form, the CDR3 reads TGTGCCAGCAGCTTAGTAGGGGCGCGGGAGCAGTACTTC. It encodes CASSLVGAREQYF. The full variable domain, in which reference TRBV5-8 and TRBJ2-7 provide the parts outside the CDR3, is EAGVTQSPTHLIKTRGQQATLRCSPISGHTSVYWYQQALGLGLQFLLWYDEGEERNRGNFPPRFSGRQFPNYSSELNVNALELEDSALYLCASSLVGAREQYFGPGTRLTVT.

The chain links TRBV6-1 to TRBJ1-6; unclear D gene. Per germline, CDR1 MNHNS and CDR2 SASEGT. V lost 2 bases to trimming and J lost 2 bases, with 7 bases between them. The CDR3 is 15 residues long. CDR3 DNA: TGTGCCAGCAGTGAACGGGATACCTATAATTCACCCCTCCACTTT. Residues: CASSERDTYNSPLHF.